The rows below give T cell receptor beta chains drawn from one sample of a study of T-cell memory formation after mild COVID-19. MiXCR was run by TCRdb on the 5' RACE reads, yielding one entry per CDR3 protein. The sample lists approximately 200,000 distinct CDR3 sequences; around 16% were seen once. Sequenced material: PBMCs or a T cell subset sorted from them (not recorded which). The source is an adult woman who had mild COVID-19 (a few samples of this study predate the infection). Cell type and time point are not known. Both conserved end residues are part of each CDR3. The D gene is left open where the match is weak. Where a row states a size, it is once, few, many or the class of an expanded clone; other rows omit it.

j_call,d_call,v_call,clone_size,cdr3_aa,cdr3_nt
TRBJ2-3,-,TRBV24-1,-,CATSARSGLPTDTQYF,TGTGCCACCAGTGCAAGGAGCGGGCTTCCCACAGATACGCAGTATTTT
TRBJ1-4,-,TRBV7-9,-,CASSLGDTGPRNEKLFF,TGTGCCAGCAGCTTAGGGGACACGGGGCCCCGTAATGAAAAACTGTTTTTT
TRBJ2-3,-,TRBV5-1,-,CASSLENTQYF,TGCGCCAGCAGCTTGGAAAATACGCAGTATTTT
TRBJ2-5,-,TRBV12-3/TRBV12-4,-,CASTWGIQETQYF,TGTGCCAGCACCTGGGGGATCCAAGAGACCCAGTACTTC
TRBJ2-1,-,TRBV4-2,-,CASSRPLGVGNEQFF,TGTGCCAGCAGCCGCCCTCTGGGGGTCGGCAATGAGCAGTTCTTC
TRBJ1-4,TRBD1,TRBV3-1,-,CASSQTGTVNEKLFF,TGTGCCAGCAGCCAAACCGGGACAGTAAATGAAAAACTGTTTTTT
TRBJ2-7,-,TRBV5-1,few,CASSVTSSYEQYF,TGCGCCAGCAGCGTAACTAGCTCCTACGAGCAGTACTTC
TRBJ1-1,-,TRBV18,few,CASSPIFKNTEAFF,TGTGCCAGCTCACCAATCTTCAAGAACACTGAAGCTTTCTTT
TRBJ1-2,TRBD1,TRBV18,few,CASSPQGAGGYTF,TGTGCCAGCTCACCACAGGGGGCCGGGGGCTACACCTTC
TRBJ2-3,-,TRBV12-3/TRBV12-4,few,CASRITGTDTQYF,TGTGCCAGCAGAATTACAGGGACAGATACGCAGTATTTT
TRBJ2-5,TRBD2,TRBV4-1,few,CASSQGLAGVGTQYF,TGCGCCAGCAGCCAAGGACTAGCGGGAGTAGGGACCCAGTACTTC
TRBJ1-1,-,TRBV7-9,few,CASSFPLTEAFF,TGTGCCAGCAGCTTCCCCCTCACTGAAGCTTTCTTT
TRBJ2-1,-,TRBV11-2,many,CASSLNHRPPNNEQFF,TGTGCCAGCAGCTTAAATCACAGGCCTCCTAACAATGAGCAGTTCTTC
TRBJ2-7,-,TRBV29-1,few,CSVGGQSYEQYF,TGCAGCGTTGGAGGTCAGTCCTACGAGCAGTACTTC
TRBJ2-7,-,TRBV11-2,-,CASSPPGRFRKEQYF,TGTGCCAGCAGCCCTCCGGGACGGTTTCGGAAGGAGCAGTACTTC
TRBJ1-6,-,TRBV5-1,-,CASSVSGDGSPLHF,TGCGCCAGCAGCGTTTCCGGGGACGGTTCACCCCTCCACTTT
TRBJ2-7,-,TRBV29-1,-,CSVEVGLPPSYEQYF,TGCAGCGTTGAGGTGGGACTGCCTCCCTCCTACGAGCAGTACTTC